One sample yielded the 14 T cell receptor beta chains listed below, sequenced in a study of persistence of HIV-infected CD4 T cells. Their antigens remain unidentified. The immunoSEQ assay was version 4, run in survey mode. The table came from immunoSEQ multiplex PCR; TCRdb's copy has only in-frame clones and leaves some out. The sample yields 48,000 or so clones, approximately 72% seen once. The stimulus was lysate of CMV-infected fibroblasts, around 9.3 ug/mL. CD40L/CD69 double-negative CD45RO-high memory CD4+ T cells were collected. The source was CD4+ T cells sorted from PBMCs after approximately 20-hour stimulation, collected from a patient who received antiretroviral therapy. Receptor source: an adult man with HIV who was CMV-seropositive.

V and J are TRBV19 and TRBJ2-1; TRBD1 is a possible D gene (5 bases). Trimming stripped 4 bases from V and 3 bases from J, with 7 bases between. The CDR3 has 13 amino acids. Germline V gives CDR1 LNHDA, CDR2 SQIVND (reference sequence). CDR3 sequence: CASSTRGYNEQFF. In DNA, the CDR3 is TGTGCCAGTAGTACTAGGGGCTACAATGAGCAGTTCTTC.

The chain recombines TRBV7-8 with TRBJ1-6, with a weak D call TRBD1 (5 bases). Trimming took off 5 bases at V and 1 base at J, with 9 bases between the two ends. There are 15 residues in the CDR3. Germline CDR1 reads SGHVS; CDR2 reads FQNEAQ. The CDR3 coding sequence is TGTGCCAGCAGCCCCCAGGGATCCTATAATTCACCCCTCCACTTT. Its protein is CASSPQGSYNSPLHF. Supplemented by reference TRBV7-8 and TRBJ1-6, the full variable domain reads GAGVSQSPRYKVAKRGQDVALRCDPISGHVSLFWYQQALGQGPEFLTYFQNEAQLDKSGLPSDRFFAERPEGSVSTLKIQRTQQEDSAVYLCASSPQGSYNSPLHFGNGTRLTVT.

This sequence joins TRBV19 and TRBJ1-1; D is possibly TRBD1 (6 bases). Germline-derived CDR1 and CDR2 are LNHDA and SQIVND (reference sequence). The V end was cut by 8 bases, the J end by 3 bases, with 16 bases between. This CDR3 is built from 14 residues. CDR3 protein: CASFQGRYDTEAFF. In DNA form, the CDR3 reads TGTGCCAGTTTTCAGGGGAGGTACGACACTGAAGCTTTCTTT.

CDR3 protein: CAISDLDRAPNTGELFF. In DNA, the CDR3 is TGTGCCATCAGTGACCTCGACAGGGCCCCCAACACCGGGGAGCTGTTTTTT. The chain is built from TRBV10-3 and TRBJ2-2; 7 bases match TRBD1. Germline V CDR1 and CDR2: ENHRY, SYGVKD. There are 17 residues in the CDR3. Losses at the gene ends were 3 bases for V and 2 bases for J; bases not matched to a gene: 9.

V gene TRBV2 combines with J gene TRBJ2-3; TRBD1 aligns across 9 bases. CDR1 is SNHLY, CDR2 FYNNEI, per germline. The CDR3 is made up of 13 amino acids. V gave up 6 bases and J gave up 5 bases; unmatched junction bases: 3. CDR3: CASRGQGIDTQYF. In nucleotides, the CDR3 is TGTGCCAGCAGAGGACAGGGGATAGATACGCAGTATTTT.

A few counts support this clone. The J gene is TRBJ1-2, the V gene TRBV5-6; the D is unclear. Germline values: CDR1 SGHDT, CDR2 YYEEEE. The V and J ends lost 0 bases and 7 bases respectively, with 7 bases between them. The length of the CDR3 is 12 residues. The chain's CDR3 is CASSLVRSGYTF. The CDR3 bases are TGTGCCAGCAGCTTGGTTAGGTCTGGCTACACCTTC.

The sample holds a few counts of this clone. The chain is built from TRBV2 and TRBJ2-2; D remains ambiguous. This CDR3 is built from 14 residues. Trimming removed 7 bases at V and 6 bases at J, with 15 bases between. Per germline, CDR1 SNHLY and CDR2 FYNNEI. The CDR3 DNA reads TGTGCCAGCAAAAGGCCCGTCTCGGCCGGGGAGCTGTTTTTT. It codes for CASKRPVSAGELFF.

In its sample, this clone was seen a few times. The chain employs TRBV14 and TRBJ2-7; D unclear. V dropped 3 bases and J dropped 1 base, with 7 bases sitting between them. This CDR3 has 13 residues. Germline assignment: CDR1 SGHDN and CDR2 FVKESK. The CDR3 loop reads CASSQLNSYEQYF. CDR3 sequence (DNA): TGTGCCAGCAGCCAGTTGAATTCCTACGAGCAGTACTTC.

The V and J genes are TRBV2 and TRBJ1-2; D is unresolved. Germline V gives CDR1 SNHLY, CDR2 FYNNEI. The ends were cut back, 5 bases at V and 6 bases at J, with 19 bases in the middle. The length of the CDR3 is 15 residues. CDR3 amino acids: CASSSGGVFRHGYTF. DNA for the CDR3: TGTGCCAGCAGTTCTGGCGGGGTCTTTCGCCATGGCTACACCTTC.

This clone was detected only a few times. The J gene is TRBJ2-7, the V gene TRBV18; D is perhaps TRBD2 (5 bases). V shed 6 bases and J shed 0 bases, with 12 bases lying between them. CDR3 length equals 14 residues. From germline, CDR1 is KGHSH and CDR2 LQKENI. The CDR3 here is CASSAGLSSYEQYF. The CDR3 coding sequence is TGTGCCAGCTCCGCTGGACTTTCCTCCTACGAGCAGTACTTC.

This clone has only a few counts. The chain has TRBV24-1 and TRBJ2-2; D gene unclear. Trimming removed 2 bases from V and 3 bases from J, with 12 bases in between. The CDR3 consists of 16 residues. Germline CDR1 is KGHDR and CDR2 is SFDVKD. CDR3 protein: CATSDSPTAHTGELFF. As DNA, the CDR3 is TGTGCCACCAGTGATTCCCCGACGGCCCACACCGGGGAGCTGTTTTTT.

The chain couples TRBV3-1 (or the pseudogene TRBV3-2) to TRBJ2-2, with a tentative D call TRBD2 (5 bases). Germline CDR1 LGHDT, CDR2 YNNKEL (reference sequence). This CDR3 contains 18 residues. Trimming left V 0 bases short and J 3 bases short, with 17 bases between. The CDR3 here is CASSQDKRLHEDTGELFF. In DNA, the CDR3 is TGTGCCAGCAGCCAAGATAAGCGGTTACATGAGGACACCGGGGAGCTGTTTTTT.

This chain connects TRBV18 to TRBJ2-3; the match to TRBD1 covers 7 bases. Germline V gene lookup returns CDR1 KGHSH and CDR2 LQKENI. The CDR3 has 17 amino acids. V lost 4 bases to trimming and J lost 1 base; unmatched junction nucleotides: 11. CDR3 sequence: CASSRTRQGTGTDTQYF. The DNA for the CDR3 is TGTGCCAGCTCACGCACACGACAGGGAACCGGCACAGATACGCAGTATTTT.

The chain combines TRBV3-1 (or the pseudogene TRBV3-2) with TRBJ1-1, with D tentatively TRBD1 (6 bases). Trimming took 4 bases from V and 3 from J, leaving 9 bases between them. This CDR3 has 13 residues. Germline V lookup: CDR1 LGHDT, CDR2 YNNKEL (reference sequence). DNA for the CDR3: TGTGCCAGCAGCCCTCAGGGGTACACTGAAGCTTTCTTT. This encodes CASSPQGYTEAFF.